These 5 T cell receptor beta chains came from one sample sequenced in a study of cytomegalovirus exposure and HLA in healthy donors. Both 60 Vbeta primers and 13 Jbeta primers went into the PCR. TCRdb keeps only in-frame clones here, not all; method: immunoSEQ multiplex PCR. Recorded for this sample: 150,000 or so clones. Sequencing input: PBMCs. These receptors came from a man aged 18 to 35 in good health and CMV-seronegative.

The genes are TRBV5-4 and TRBJ1-1; 7 positions match TRBD1. This CDR3 is built from 13 residues. Germline V gene data show CDR1 as SGHNT and CDR2 as YYREEE (reference sequence). V shed 10 bases, J shed 0 bases, and the junction held 6 bases outside the gene matches. This CDR3 is CAASGTVNTEAFF. The DNA of the CDR3 is TGTGCCGCTTCCGGGACAGTGAACACTGAAGCTTTCTTT.

This chain links TRBV28 with TRBJ1-1; 7 nucleotides agree with TRBD1. This CDR3 contains 16 residues. Unmatched junction bases numbered 11, after V lost 6 bases and J lost 1 base. The germline V gene has CDR1 MDHEN and CDR2 SYDVKM. CDR3 sequence (DNA): TGTGCCAGCAGCCCGCCCCTTGGGACAGAGAACACTGAAGCTTTCTTT. This gives the protein CASSPPLGTENTEAFF. The variable domain in full, completed from reference TRBV28 and TRBJ1-1, reads DVKVTQSSRYLVKRTGEKVFLECVQDMDHENMFWYRQDPGLGLRLIYFSYDVKMKEKGDIPEGYSVSREKKERFSLILESASTNQTSMYLCASSPPLGTENTEAFFGQGTRLTVV.

The chain uses TRBV9 and TRBJ1-2, with D uncertain. V was pared by 5 bases and J by 6 bases, with 11 bases between. From germline, CDR1 is SGDLS and CDR2 YYNGEE. The CDR3 extends over 12 amino acids. Written as DNA, the CDR3 is TGTGCCAGCAGTACCCTGGCCCATGGCTACACCTTC. This codes for CASSTLAHGYTF.

The chain has TRBV7-2 and TRBJ2-3; 14 nucleotides align to TRBD2. Germline V lookup: CDR1 SGHTA, CDR2 FQGNSA. V lost 4 bases, J lost 5 bases, and 8 bases stayed unmatched. The CDR3 length is 17 residues. Here the CDR3 reads CASSSGLAGVGGDTQYF. CDR3 in DNA: TGTGCCAGCAGCTCGGGACTAGCGGGAGTGGGCGGAGATACGCAGTATTTT.

The V call is TRBV5-4, the J call TRBJ2-7; 7 nucleotides match TRBD1. Germline V lookup: CDR1 SGHNT, CDR2 YYREEE (reference sequence). V was clipped by 4 bases and J by 4 bases; unmatched bases: 8. The CDR3 is 14 residues long. The CDR3 DNA reads TGTGCCAGCAGCCCAAACAGGGGTAGGTACGAGCAGTACTTC. Translated: CASSPNRGRYEQYF.